These 30 T cell receptor beta chains came from one sample sequenced in a study of Graves' ophthalmopathy and Graves' hyperthyroidism. For repertoire sequencing, the TCR beta CDR3 regions were amplified from RNA transcripts. An opening RT-PCR round employed HTBI primers and preceded a second-round multiplex PCR. MiXCR was run by TCRdb on the multiplex PCR reads, yielding one entry per CDR3 protein. The sample contains hundreds of thousands of distinct CDR3 sequences, roughly two fifths of which appear only once. Sequencing used peripheral blood. All receptors derive from an adult man with Graves' ophthalmopathy.

The CDR3 spells CASSPGGNLQETQYF. The CDR3 DNA reads as TGTGCCAGCAGCCCGGGGGGGAACCTACAAGAGACCCAGTACTTC. The chain uses TRBV11-2 and TRBJ2-5; 8 bases are a match to TRBD2. The CDR3 is 15 residues long. The germline gives CDR1 SGHAT, CDR2 FQNNGV. After removal of 5 bases from V and 2 bases from J, the junction contained 7 bases not matched to a gene.

The rearrangement joins TRBV5-4 to TRBJ2-5; 8 nucleotides align to TRBD2. The CDR3 covers 16 residues. With 3 bases clipped from V and 5 bases from J, the junction kept 12 bases outside the gene matches. Germline CDR1 is SGHNT and CDR2 is YYREEE (reference sequence). As DNA, the CDR3 is TGTGCCAGCAGCTCCCGGCCCGCGGGAGGTGGGGAGACCCAGTACTTC. This translates into CASSSRPAGGGETQYF.

In its sample, this clonotype was seen a few times. The V call is TRBV6-5, the J call TRBJ1-4; the match to TRBD1 covers 7 bases. After removal of 2 bases from V and 8 bases from J, the junction contained 2 bases not matched to a gene. This CDR3 has 13 residues. Germline loops: CDR1 MNHEY, CDR2 SVGAGI. The CDR3 bases are TGTGCCAGCAGTTACAGGGGGCAGGAAAAACTGTTTTTT. Translating it yields CASSYRGQEKLFF.

The CDR3 spells CSARGAGGSYEQYF. The CDR3 region has the DNA TGCAGTGCTAGAGGGGCAGGGGGCTCCTACGAGCAGTACTTC. The chain carries TRBV20-1 and TRBJ2-7, with 7 bases fitting TRBD1. V lost 1 base to trimming and J lost 0 bases; unmatched junction nucleotides: 3. The CDR3 is 14 amino acids. Per the germline V gene, CDR1 is DFQATT and CDR2 is SNEGSKA (reference sequence).

On this clonotype: With a much larger clone just one base away, this may be a read error. As DNA, the CDR3 is TGTGCCACAGGGGGGCGAAACGGGGAAGAAAAACTGTTTTTT. It translates to CATGGRNGEEKLFF. The chain carries TRBV10-3 and TRBJ1-4; TRBD1 aligns across 7 bases. The CDR3 sequence is 14 residues long. In germline, CDR1 is ENHRY, CDR2 SYGVKD. The ends lost 10 bases at V and 8 bases at J; junction bases unmatched: 13.

The chain carries TRBV10-1 and TRBJ2-2; 10 bases are shared with TRBD1. This CDR3 spans 19 amino acids. V trimming: 0 bases; J trimming: 4 bases; junction bases outside the gene matches: 11. In germline, CDR1 is WNHNN, CDR2 SYGVQD (reference sequence). Here the CDR3 reads CASSESSGQGDSSTGELFF. The CDR3 coding sequence is TGCGCCAGCAGTGAGTCGTCCGGACAGGGGGACAGTAGCACCGGGGAGCTGTTTTTT.

This clonotype was seen repeatedly, ten times or more. The rearrangement links TRBV20-1 to TRBJ2-5; perhaps D is TRBD1 or TRBD2 (5 bases each). Looked up from germline, CDR1 is DFQATT and CDR2 is SNEGSKA (reference sequence). The CDR3 consists of 14 residues. Trimming took off 6 bases at V and 5 bases at J, with 19 bases between the two ends. The CDR3 spells CSAGAGRRSETQYF. The CDR3 DNA sequence: TGCAGTGCCGGGGCGGGTAGGCGGAGTGAGACCCAGTACTTC.

The CDR3 DNA follows: TGCGCCAGCAGGGTCAGCTCACAGGGGACAACCTACGAGCAGTACTTC. It encodes CASRVSSQGTTYEQYF. J is TRBJ2-7 and V is TRBV10-2; 7 nucleotides match TRBD1. J was trimmed by 2 bases and V by 6 bases; bases with no gene match: 13. The CDR3 is 16 residues long. Germline CDR1 reads WSHSY; CDR2 reads SAAADI.

The chain links TRBV4-2 to TRBJ1-2, with TRBD1 as a possible D gene (5 bases). In germline, CDR1 is LGHNA, CDR2 YNFKEQ. The CDR3 spans 15 residues. Trimming took 0 bases from V and 1 from J, leaving 9 bases between them. Written as DNA, the CDR3 is TGTGCCAGCAGCCAAGATTTACAGGATAACTATGGCTACACCTTC. It encodes CASSQDLQDNYGYTF.

The V gene is TRBV7-9, the J gene TRBJ1-4; TRBD1 might be the D (6 bases). CDR3 length: 16 amino acids. The V and J ends lost 7 bases and 3 bases respectively, with 18 bases between them. Germline V gives CDR1 SEHNR, CDR2 FQNEAQ (reference sequence). CDR3 protein: CASTTMGGRPNEKLFF. CDR3 in DNA: TGTGCCAGCACCACCATGGGGGGCAGACCTAATGAAAAACTGTTTTTT. The complete variable domain, with remaining parts taken from reference TRBV7-9 and TRBJ1-4, reads DTGVSQNPRHKITKRGQNVTFRCDPISEHNRLYWYRQTLGQGPEFLTYFQNEAQLEKSRLLSDRFSAERPKGSFSTLEIQRTEQGDSAMYLCASTTMGGRPNEKLFFGSGTQLSVL.

A remark on this clonotype: This may be a read error, as it is one base from a much larger clone. The chain uses TRBV12-3 or TRBV12-4 and TRBJ1-6; D unresolved. V lost 3 bases and J 7 bases, leaving 7 bases between the germline ends. The CDR3 is 13 amino acids. CDR3 in DNA: TGTGCCAGCAGTTTTTCATCCAATTCACCCCTCCACTTT. Translated, it gives CASSFSSNSPLHF.

This clonotype was picked up many times. This chain uses TRBV7-2 with TRBJ2-5, with TRBD2 identical over 13 bases. The ends lost 1 base at V and 5 bases at J; junction bases unmatched: 4. The germline V gene has CDR1 SGHTA and CDR2 FQGNSA. The CDR3 has 16 residues. CDR3 DNA sequence: TGTGCCAGCAGCTTAGGGACTAGCGGGAGTGTTGAGACCCAGTACTTC. Translating gives CASSLGTSGSVETQYF.

This clonotype was picked up many times. The chain links TRBV10-3 to TRBJ1-2, with 9 bases identical to TRBD1. This CDR3 is built from 15 residues. Per the germline V gene, CDR1 is ENHRY and CDR2 is SYGVKD. V lost 3 bases to trimming and J lost 7 bases; unmatched junction nucleotides: 9. The CDR3 protein is CAISEMGTGSSGYTF. For the CDR3, the DNA is TGTGCCATCAGTGAAATGGGGACAGGGTCATCTGGCTACACCTTC.

The gene calls are TRBV20-1 and TRBJ1-2; a possible D gene is TRBD1 (6 bases). The CDR3 is 16 amino acids. V dropped 6 bases and J dropped 8 bases, with 28 bases sitting between them. Germline values: CDR1 DFQATT, CDR2 SNEGSKA (reference sequence). CDR3 bases: TGCAGTGCGGATCCCTCCGCGGGACAAGGAACTCGGGGCTACACCTTC. Its protein product is CSADPSAGQGTRGYTF.

This clonotype appeared a few times. A read error may produce the germline difference seen at one junction end. The V and J genes are TRBV10-3 and TRBJ1-1, with D uncertain. The CDR3 consists of 15 residues. In germline, CDR1 is ENHRY, CDR2 SYGVKD. The CDR3 region is CASSYSVTSYTEAFF. CDR3 DNA sequence: TGTGCCAGCAGTTACTCGGTAACGTCTTATACTGAAGCTTTCTTT.

This clonotype was seen repeatedly, ten times or more. This chain connects TRBV29-1 to TRBJ1-4, with 7 bases matching TRBD1. Germline values: CDR1 SQVTM, CDR2 ANQGSEA. This CDR3 contains 13 residues. V dropped 6 bases and J dropped 7; count of bases not matched to a gene: 8. CDR3 in DNA: TGCAGCGTCGCACGGGACAGAGGTGAAAAACTGTTTTTT. Translated, it gives CSVARDRGEKLFF.

This chain joins TRBV11-1 and TRBJ1-6; D call uncertain. V was clipped by 0 bases and J by 8 bases, with 11 bases between them. The CDR3 has 15 amino acids. CDR1 is SGHAT, CDR2 FQDESV, per germline (reference sequence). CDR3 sequence reads: CASSLAGGGYSPLHF. In DNA form, the CDR3 reads TGTGCCAGCAGCTTAGCAGGAGGCGGATATTCACCCCTCCACTTT.

This clonotype has ten or more counts. The chain recombines TRBV5-5 with TRBJ1-2, with D hard to call. Germline CDR1 and CDR2: SGHKS and YYEKEE (reference sequence). CDR3 length: 15 residues. V lost 1 base, J lost 5 bases, and 15 bases lay in between. CDR3 in amino acids: CASSLILTGDYGYTF. CDR3 coding DNA: TGTGCCAGCAGCTTGATTCTAACGGGAGATTATGGCTACACCTTC.

The rearrangement uses TRBV29-1 and TRBJ1-3; 8 positions match TRBD1. The CDR3 contains 14 residues. Germline values: CDR1 SQVTM, CDR2 ANQGSEA. J was trimmed by 0 bases and V by 8 bases; bases with no gene match: 6. CDR3 DNA sequence: TGCAGCTTAGTCCAGGGGGCCTCTGGAAACACCATATATTTT. This sequence encodes CSLVQGASGNTIYF.

This CDR3 is CASSPLPGYEQYF. The CDR3 nucleotides are TGTGCCAGCAGCCCCCTGCCTGGCTACGAGCAGTACTTC. The chain links TRBV7-2 to TRBJ2-7; D call uncertain. Germline CDR1 is SGHTA and CDR2 is FQGNSA. The ends were cut back, 5 bases at V and 3 bases at J, with 11 bases in the middle. This CDR3 spans 13 amino acids. The full variable domain, with the rest looked up from reference TRBV7-2 and TRBJ2-7, is GAGVSQSPSNKVTEKGKDVELRCDPISGHTALYWYRQSLGQGLEFLIYFQGNSAPDKSGLPSDRFSAERTGGSVSTLTIQRTQQEDSAVYLCASSPLPGYEQYFGPGTRLTVT.

The CDR3 DNA is TGTGCCAGCAGCCAAGCCGGACAGGGGGCGAGCAATCAGCCCCAGCATTTT. Translated, it gives CASSQAGQGASNQPQHF. The rearrangement joins TRBV4-2 to TRBJ1-5, with TRBD1 matching 11 bases. This CDR3 region has 17 residues. With V trimmed by 1 base and J by 1 base, 3 bases remained unmatched. CDR1 and CDR2 (germline): LGHNA, YNFKEQ.

This clonotype was counted many times. The V gene is TRBV7-9, the J gene TRBJ1-1; TRBD1 might be the D (6 bases). This CDR3 is 14 amino acids long. V shed 3 bases and J shed 7 bases, with 15 bases lying between them. Germline V gene sequence: CDR1 SEHNR, CDR2 FQNEAQ (reference sequence). In DNA form, the CDR3 reads TGTGCCAGCAGCTTGCGGACAGTCGGGGGTGAAGCTTTCTTT. Translation gives CASSLRTVGGEAFF.

In this sample, this clonotype turned up a few times. At one end the junction does not follow the germline gene, possibly because of a read error. V is TRBV10-3 and J is TRBJ2-7; 11 bases agree with TRBD2. Germline CDR1 and CDR2: ENHRY and SYGVKD. CDR3 length equals 15 residues. The CDR3 sequence: CASSLIAGGPSEQYF. CDR3 bases: TGTGCCAGCAGTCTCATAGCGGGAGGGCCGTCCGAGCAGTACTTC.

V gene TRBV29-1 combines with J gene TRBJ1-6; D call uncertain. CDR1 and CDR2 from the germline V gene are SQVTM and ANQGSEA. The CDR3 extends over 10 amino acids. V dropped 4 bases and J dropped 14 bases, with 9 bases sitting between them. CDR3 region: CSVAPAALHF. The CDR3 DNA reads as TGCAGCGTTGCCCCTGCTGCCCTCCACTTT.

This clonotype was observed a few times. The chain links TRBV19 to TRBJ2-2; 11 positions match TRBD2. The J segment lost 0 bases and the V segment lost 5 bases, leaving 2 bases of the junction unmatched. Per germline, CDR1 LNHDA and CDR2 SQIVND (reference sequence). CDR3 length: 16 residues. DNA of the CDR3: TGTGCCAGTAGTCGTAGCGGGGGGGCGAACACCGGGGAGCTGTTTTTT. This gives the protein CASSRSGGANTGELFF.

This clonotype has more than one count but fewer than ten. The chain links TRBV20-1 to TRBJ1-2, with D maybe TRBD1 (5 bases). V shed 5 bases and J shed 2 bases, with 9 bases lying between them. The CDR3 is 12 residues long. Germline-derived CDR1 and CDR2 are DFQATT and SNEGSKA (reference sequence). The CDR3 here is CSAGTANYGYTF. CDR3 coding DNA: TGCAGTGCTGGGACCGCCAACTATGGCTACACCTTC.

In the case of this clonotype: A much larger clone differs by one base, so this may be a read error. The chain employs TRBV7-9 and TRBJ2-7; D uncertain. TRBJ2-5 explains the end of the DNA better; the J call may be wrong. CDR3 size: 14 residues. CDR1 SEHNR and CDR2 FQNEAQ come from the germline V gene (reference sequence). In DNA, the CDR3 is TGTGCCAGCAGCTCAGCGAAAGGCCAAGAGACCCAGTACTTC. Protein sequence: CASSSAKGQETQYF.

The rearrangement joins TRBV12-3 or TRBV12-4 to TRBJ1-1; perhaps TRBD1 as D (5 bases). The V end lost 2 bases, the J end lost 1 base, and 11 bases lay between the germline ends. The length of the CDR3 is 15 residues. The DNA for the CDR3 is TGTGCCAGCAGTTTAAAGGGACTCCAGAACACTGAAGCTTTCTTT. Translated, it gives CASSLKGLQNTEAFF.

Notes on this clonotype: A much more abundant neighbour one base away suggests this may be a read error. The V and J genes are TRBV19 and TRBJ2-7; the D gene is possibly TRBD2 (6 bases). This CDR3 region has 15 residues. CDR1 is LNHDA and CDR2 is SQIVND in the germline V gene (reference sequence). As DNA, the CDR3 is TGTGCCAGTAGTATAGAGCGGGGCAGCTCCTACAAGCAGTACTTC. Translation gives CASSIERGSSYKQYF.

This sequence joins TRBV7-9 and TRBJ1-1; the match to TRBD1 covers 8 bases. J was trimmed by 0 bases and V by 6 bases; bases with no gene match: 12. Germline V gene sequence: CDR1 SEHNR, CDR2 FQNEAQ (reference sequence). The CDR3 has 17 amino acids. CDR3 DNA: TGTGCCAGCAGTGGACAGGGCCGATCTTTCATGAACACTGAAGCTTTCTTT. It translates to CASSGQGRSFMNTEAFF.